The entry that follows covers one TCR beta chain sequence. Its antigen is undetermined. The data originate from a study of vaccination and CD4 T cells after COVID-19. Across the whole study: The convalescents included six males and four females, and among them two were Hispanic while seven were Caucasian. Diagnosis preceded the drawing of post-COVID samples by a median approximately 96 days (range 35 to 161). The authors exposed cells to overlapping spike peptides derived from SARS-CoV-2, HCoV-NL63, HCoV-OC43 and HCoV-229E.

V lost 3 bases and J 0 bases, leaving 12 bases between the germline ends. This CDR3 comprises 15 residues. Germline V lookup: CDR1 SGHVS, CDR2 FNYEAQ. Scientists ran DNA taken from cultured CD4+ T cells through the Oncomine TCR Beta short-read assay for sequencing. Cultures of CD4+ T cells served as the source for extracting genomic DNA. One entry per CDR3 protein, called by TCRdb with MiXCR from the PCR reads. The profile shows just under 20,000 distinct CDR3 sequences, over 60% of them singletons. The treatment here: approximately 9-day PBMC culture with coronavirus spike peptide pools or control peptides (ViraFEST assay).

This receptor was identified in a human donor who had recovered from COVID-19. Sequencing was done on a sample of CD4+ T cells from blood, cultured in vitro. The chain uses TRBV7-6 and TRBJ2-7; D is perhaps TRBD1 or TRBD2 (6 bases each). The CDR3 loop is CASSLGGGLSYEQYF. CDR3 DNA sequence: TGTGCCAGCAGCTTGGGGGGCGGCCTCTCCTACGAGCAGTACTTC.